This T cell receptor beta chain is drawn from a study of neurological immune-mediated disorders. Germline V gene lookup returns CDR1 DFQATT and CDR2 SNEGSKA (reference sequence). The V end lost 0 bases, the J end lost 4 bases, and 15 bases lay between the germline ends. This CDR3 is built from 15 residues. This clonotype was picked up many times. 5'RACE employing 10-nucleotide random UMIs yielded the cDNA. TCRdb redid the calling of the 5' RACE reads with MiXCR, one entry per CDR3 protein. The table lists tens of thousands of distinct CDR3 sequences, approximately 10% of them singletons. The sequence derives from a man aged 35 to 55 in good health. The sample consisted of PBMCs. This chain links TRBV20-1 with TRBJ1-2; tentative D call: TRBD1 (5 bases). The CDR3 DNA reads TGCAGTGCTAGAGATTTAGCGGGGGTGGCCTATGGCTACACCTTC. Its protein product is CSARDLAGVAYGYTF.